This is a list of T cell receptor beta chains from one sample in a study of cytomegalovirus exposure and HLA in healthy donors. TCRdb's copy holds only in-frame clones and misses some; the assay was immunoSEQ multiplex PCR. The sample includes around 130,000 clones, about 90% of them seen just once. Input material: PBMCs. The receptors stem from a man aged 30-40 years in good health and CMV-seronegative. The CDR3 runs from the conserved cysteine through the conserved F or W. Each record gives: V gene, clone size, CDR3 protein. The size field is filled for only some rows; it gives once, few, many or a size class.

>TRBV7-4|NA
CASSQFIQGYTEAFF
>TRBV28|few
CATRSIPGYGYTF
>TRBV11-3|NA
CASSFDSQRSTEAFF
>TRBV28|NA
CASSSPEQQLYNEQFF
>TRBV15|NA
CATSRDDKLTDTQYF
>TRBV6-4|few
CASSLKASGGDEQFF
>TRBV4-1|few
CASSQEDRALYEQYF
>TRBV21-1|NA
CASSKGGTAAFAEAFF
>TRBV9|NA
CASSVAQAGGDNEQFF
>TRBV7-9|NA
CASSLGRAEAFF
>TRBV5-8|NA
CASSLVGTGSYGYTF
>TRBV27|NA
CASSPRQASQGTEAFF
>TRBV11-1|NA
CASSPQGQGASEQFF
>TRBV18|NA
CASSPLGTSKETQYF
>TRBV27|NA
CASRSTGLAGNTIYF
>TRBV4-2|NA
CASSQDRQGGDYNSPLHF
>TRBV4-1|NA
CASSQGQIGNQPQHF
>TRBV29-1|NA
CSVEDTYEQYF
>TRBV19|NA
CASSVGLSASSSYNEQFF
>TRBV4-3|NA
CASSQPGRGVEKLFF
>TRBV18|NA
CASLTGGEDEQFF
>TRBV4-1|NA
CASSQGAPGASNQPQHF
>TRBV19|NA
CASRKTGQGISNYGYTF
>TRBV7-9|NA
CAYTGSRRELFF
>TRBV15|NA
CATSRDDRAGGYTF
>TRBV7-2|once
CASSLDRGNSYEQYF
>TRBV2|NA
CASSEGPSSYNSPLHF
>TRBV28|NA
CASSPTGEGNTEAFF
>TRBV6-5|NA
CASRSLGQGYTEAFF
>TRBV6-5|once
CASSYSNRVTDTQYF
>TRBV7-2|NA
CASSLGQWAGELFF
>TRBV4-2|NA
CASAPGTAYEQYF
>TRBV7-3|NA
CASRSRASWELFF
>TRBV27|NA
CASSRTGGGETQYF
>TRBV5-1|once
CASSFIQGGLHEQYF
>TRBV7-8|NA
CASSSGTGGLNQPQHF
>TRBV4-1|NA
CASSQGQVYNEQFF
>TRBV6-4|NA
CASSVDMNTEAFF
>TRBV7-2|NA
CASSSRDNFLYEQYF
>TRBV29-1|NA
CSVVAGNYGYTF
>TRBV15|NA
CATSSQPGQGYQPQHF
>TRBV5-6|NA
CASSPGDRELAGRYNEQFF
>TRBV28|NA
CASIIGGSRTEAFF
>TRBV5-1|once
CASSSRDRVFYEQYF
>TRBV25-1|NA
CASSEGDRPVRGYTF